The next 14 T cell receptor beta chains were all read from a single sample in a study of T cell changes during pregnancy in multiple sclerosis. The repertoire was sequenced with immunoSEQ multiplex PCR; TCRdb's copy has only in-frame clones and lacks some. The top ten hold roughly 7.5% of the sample, which has tens of thousands of clones, around 89% seen once. Sequenced material: CD8+ T cells from peripheral blood mononuclear cells, taken after pregnancy. The origin of the receptors is a female donor with multiple sclerosis, enrolled in a pregnancy study.

The V and J genes are TRBV7-2 and TRBJ2-7; D remains ambiguous. From germline, CDR1 is SGHTA and CDR2 FQGNSA. CDR3 length: 14 amino acids. V lost 1 base and J 4 bases, leaving 11 bases between the germline ends. CDR3: CASSLVVNSYEQYF. CDR3 nucleotide sequence: TGTGCCAGCAGCTTAGTTGTAAATTCGTACGAGCAGTACTTC. Drawing the rest from reference TRBV7-2 and TRBJ2-7, the complete variable domain is GAGVSQSPSNKVTEKGKDVELRCDPISGHTALYWYRQSLGQGLEFLIYFQGNSAPDKSGLPSDRFSAERTGGSVSTLTIQRTQQEDSAVYLCASSLVVNSYEQYFGPGTRLTVT.

V usage is TRBV7-9 and J usage is TRBJ2-5, with 11 bases identical to TRBD2. In germline, CDR1 is SEHNR, CDR2 FQNEAQ (reference sequence). The J segment lost 5 bases and the V segment lost 5 bases, leaving 7 bases of the junction unmatched. The CDR3 has 15 residues. DNA for the CDR3: TGTGCCAGCAGCAGTACTAGCGGGAGACCCGAGACCCAGTACTTC. This codes for CASSSTSGRPETQYF.

The rearrangement uses TRBV7-3 and TRBJ1-5, with 7 positions matching TRBD1. J lost 3 bases, V lost 4 bases, and 6 bases had no gene match. The germline gives CDR1 SGHTA, CDR2 FQGTGA. The CDR3 has 15 amino acids. CDR3 region: CASSYPDRDNQPQHF. CDR3 nucleotide sequence: TGTGCCAGCAGCTACCCAGACAGGGACAATCAGCCCCAGCATTTT.

The genes are TRBV7-9 and TRBJ2-3, with D perhaps matching TRBD1 (6 bases). CDR3 length equals 17 residues. Germline CDR1 is SEHNR and CDR2 is FQNEAQ (reference sequence). V dropped 6 bases and J dropped 0 bases, with 19 bases sitting between them. The CDR3 nucleotides are TGTGCCAGCAGTACTTCCCCCCCAGGGGTTAGCACAGATACGCAGTATTTT. Residues: CASSTSPPGVSTDTQYF. The whole variable domain, remainder taken from reference TRBV7-9 and TRBJ2-3, is DTGVSQNPRHKITKRGQNVTFRCDPISEHNRLYWYRQTLGQGPEFLTYFQNEAQLEKSRLLSDRFSAERPKGSFSTLEIQRTEQGDSAMYLCASSTSPPGVSTDTQYFGPGTRLTVL.

The V and J genes are TRBV28 and TRBJ2-7; 11 nucleotides match TRBD2. The CDR3 is made up of 12 amino acids. Germline V gives CDR1 MDHEN, CDR2 SYDVKM. The CDR3 DNA follows: TGTACTACCGGGACTAGCGGCTACGAGCAGTACTTC. Protein: CTTGTSGYEQYF. The full variable domain, rest sourced from reference TRBV28 and TRBJ2-7, is DVKVTQSSRYLVKRTGEKVFLECVQDMDHENMFWYRQDPGLGLRLIYFSYDVKMKEKGDIPEGYSVSREKKERFSLILESASTNQTSMYLCTTGTSGYEQYFGPGTRLTVT.

This clone was seen once. The rearrangement joins TRBV7-9 to TRBJ1-2; 7 bases are shared with TRBD1. CDR3 length: 15 amino acids. Germline V lookup: CDR1 SEHNR, CDR2 FQNEAQ (reference sequence). V was clipped by 5 bases and J by 3 bases; unmatched bases: 9. The CDR3 DNA reads as TGTGCCAGCAGCCCCCTGAGGGGGCAGGACTATGGCTACACCTTC. Amino acids: CASSPLRGQDYGYTF.

This clone came up once. V is TRBV27 and J is TRBJ2-7; possible D gene TRBD1, 6 bases. The CDR3 runs to 16 residues. Trimming stripped 4 bases from V and 3 bases from J, with 19 bases between. Germline CDR1 is MNHEY and CDR2 is SMNVEV (reference sequence). CDR3 amino acids: CASSSLMGTLVYEQYF. Here the CDR3 DNA reads TGTGCCAGCAGTTCGCTTATGGGGACACTTGTCTACGAGCAGTACTTC.

The sample holds a few counts of this clone. The rearrangement uses TRBV11-3 and TRBJ1-1, with D possibly matching TRBD1 (5 bases). There are 12 residues in the CDR3. The V gene's germline CDR1 is SGHNT and CDR2 YENEEA. V was shortened by 5 bases and J by 7 bases, with 11 bases between the two germline ends. CDR3: CASSDWGLEAFF. The CDR3 nucleotides are TGTGCCAGCAGCGATTGGGGACTTGAAGCTTTCTTT.

The V and J genes are TRBV30 and TRBJ2-1; the match to TRBD2 covers 8 bases. The CDR3 contains 13 residues. Germline CDR1 and CDR2: GTSNPN and SVGIG (reference sequence). J gave up 9 bases and V 0 bases, and 4 bases lay outside the gene matches. CDR3 DNA sequence: TGTGCCTGGAGTGTTATAGCGGGAACTGAGCAGTTCTTC. Its protein is CAWSVIAGTEQFF.

This sequence joins TRBV6-1 and TRBJ1-1; D unresolved. This CDR3 is built from 12 residues. V was pared by 8 bases and J by 3 bases, with 10 bases between. CDR1 is MNHNS, CDR2 SASEGT, per germline. The CDR3 sequence is CASGDRDTEAFF. The CDR3 DNA reads TGTGCCAGCGGAGACCGGGACACTGAAGCTTTCTTT.

V is TRBV4-3 and J is TRBJ2-3, with 7 bases aligning to TRBD2. The CDR3 runs to 17 residues. The germline V gene has CDR1 LGHNA and CDR2 YSLEER. J was trimmed by 1 base and V by 0 bases; bases with no gene match: 7. As DNA, the CDR3 is TGCGCCAGCAGCCAAGATTGGGGACTAACGGGCACAGATACGCAGTATTTT. Translation: CASSQDWGLTGTDTQYF.

The V and J genes are TRBV13 and TRBJ1-2, with 9 positions matching TRBD1. The germline CDR1 and CDR2 sequences are PRHDT and FYEKMQ (reference sequence). After removal of 3 bases from V and 4 bases from J, the junction contained 9 bases not matched to a gene. The CDR3 has 16 amino acids. The CDR3 sequence is CASSFHGQGSIYGYTF. The CDR3 nucleotides are TGTGCCAGCAGCTTTCACGGACAGGGGTCTATCTATGGCTACACCTTC.

This clone was recorded only once. The V gene is TRBV30, the J gene TRBJ2-1; 12 bases map to TRBD2. In germline, CDR1 is GTSNPN, CDR2 SVGIG (reference sequence). The CDR3 totals 18 residues. Germline trimming cut 0 bases from V and 1 base from J; bases unmatched to any gene: 7. The CDR3 sequence: CAWSVDLTSGSSYNEQFF. DNA of the CDR3: TGTGCCTGGAGTGTGGATCTGACTAGCGGGAGTTCCTACAATGAGCAGTTCTTC.

The V gene is TRBV7-9, the J gene TRBJ2-3, with 10 nucleotides matching TRBD2. The CDR3 is 17 amino acids. Trimming removed 4 bases from V and 2 bases from J; junction bases left unmatched: 9. Germline loops: CDR1 SEHNR, CDR2 FQNEAQ (reference sequence). CDR3 nucleotide sequence: TGTGCCAGCAGCTCGTCCGGACTAGCGGACAACACAGATACGCAGTATTTT. This sequence encodes CASSSSGLADNTDTQYF.